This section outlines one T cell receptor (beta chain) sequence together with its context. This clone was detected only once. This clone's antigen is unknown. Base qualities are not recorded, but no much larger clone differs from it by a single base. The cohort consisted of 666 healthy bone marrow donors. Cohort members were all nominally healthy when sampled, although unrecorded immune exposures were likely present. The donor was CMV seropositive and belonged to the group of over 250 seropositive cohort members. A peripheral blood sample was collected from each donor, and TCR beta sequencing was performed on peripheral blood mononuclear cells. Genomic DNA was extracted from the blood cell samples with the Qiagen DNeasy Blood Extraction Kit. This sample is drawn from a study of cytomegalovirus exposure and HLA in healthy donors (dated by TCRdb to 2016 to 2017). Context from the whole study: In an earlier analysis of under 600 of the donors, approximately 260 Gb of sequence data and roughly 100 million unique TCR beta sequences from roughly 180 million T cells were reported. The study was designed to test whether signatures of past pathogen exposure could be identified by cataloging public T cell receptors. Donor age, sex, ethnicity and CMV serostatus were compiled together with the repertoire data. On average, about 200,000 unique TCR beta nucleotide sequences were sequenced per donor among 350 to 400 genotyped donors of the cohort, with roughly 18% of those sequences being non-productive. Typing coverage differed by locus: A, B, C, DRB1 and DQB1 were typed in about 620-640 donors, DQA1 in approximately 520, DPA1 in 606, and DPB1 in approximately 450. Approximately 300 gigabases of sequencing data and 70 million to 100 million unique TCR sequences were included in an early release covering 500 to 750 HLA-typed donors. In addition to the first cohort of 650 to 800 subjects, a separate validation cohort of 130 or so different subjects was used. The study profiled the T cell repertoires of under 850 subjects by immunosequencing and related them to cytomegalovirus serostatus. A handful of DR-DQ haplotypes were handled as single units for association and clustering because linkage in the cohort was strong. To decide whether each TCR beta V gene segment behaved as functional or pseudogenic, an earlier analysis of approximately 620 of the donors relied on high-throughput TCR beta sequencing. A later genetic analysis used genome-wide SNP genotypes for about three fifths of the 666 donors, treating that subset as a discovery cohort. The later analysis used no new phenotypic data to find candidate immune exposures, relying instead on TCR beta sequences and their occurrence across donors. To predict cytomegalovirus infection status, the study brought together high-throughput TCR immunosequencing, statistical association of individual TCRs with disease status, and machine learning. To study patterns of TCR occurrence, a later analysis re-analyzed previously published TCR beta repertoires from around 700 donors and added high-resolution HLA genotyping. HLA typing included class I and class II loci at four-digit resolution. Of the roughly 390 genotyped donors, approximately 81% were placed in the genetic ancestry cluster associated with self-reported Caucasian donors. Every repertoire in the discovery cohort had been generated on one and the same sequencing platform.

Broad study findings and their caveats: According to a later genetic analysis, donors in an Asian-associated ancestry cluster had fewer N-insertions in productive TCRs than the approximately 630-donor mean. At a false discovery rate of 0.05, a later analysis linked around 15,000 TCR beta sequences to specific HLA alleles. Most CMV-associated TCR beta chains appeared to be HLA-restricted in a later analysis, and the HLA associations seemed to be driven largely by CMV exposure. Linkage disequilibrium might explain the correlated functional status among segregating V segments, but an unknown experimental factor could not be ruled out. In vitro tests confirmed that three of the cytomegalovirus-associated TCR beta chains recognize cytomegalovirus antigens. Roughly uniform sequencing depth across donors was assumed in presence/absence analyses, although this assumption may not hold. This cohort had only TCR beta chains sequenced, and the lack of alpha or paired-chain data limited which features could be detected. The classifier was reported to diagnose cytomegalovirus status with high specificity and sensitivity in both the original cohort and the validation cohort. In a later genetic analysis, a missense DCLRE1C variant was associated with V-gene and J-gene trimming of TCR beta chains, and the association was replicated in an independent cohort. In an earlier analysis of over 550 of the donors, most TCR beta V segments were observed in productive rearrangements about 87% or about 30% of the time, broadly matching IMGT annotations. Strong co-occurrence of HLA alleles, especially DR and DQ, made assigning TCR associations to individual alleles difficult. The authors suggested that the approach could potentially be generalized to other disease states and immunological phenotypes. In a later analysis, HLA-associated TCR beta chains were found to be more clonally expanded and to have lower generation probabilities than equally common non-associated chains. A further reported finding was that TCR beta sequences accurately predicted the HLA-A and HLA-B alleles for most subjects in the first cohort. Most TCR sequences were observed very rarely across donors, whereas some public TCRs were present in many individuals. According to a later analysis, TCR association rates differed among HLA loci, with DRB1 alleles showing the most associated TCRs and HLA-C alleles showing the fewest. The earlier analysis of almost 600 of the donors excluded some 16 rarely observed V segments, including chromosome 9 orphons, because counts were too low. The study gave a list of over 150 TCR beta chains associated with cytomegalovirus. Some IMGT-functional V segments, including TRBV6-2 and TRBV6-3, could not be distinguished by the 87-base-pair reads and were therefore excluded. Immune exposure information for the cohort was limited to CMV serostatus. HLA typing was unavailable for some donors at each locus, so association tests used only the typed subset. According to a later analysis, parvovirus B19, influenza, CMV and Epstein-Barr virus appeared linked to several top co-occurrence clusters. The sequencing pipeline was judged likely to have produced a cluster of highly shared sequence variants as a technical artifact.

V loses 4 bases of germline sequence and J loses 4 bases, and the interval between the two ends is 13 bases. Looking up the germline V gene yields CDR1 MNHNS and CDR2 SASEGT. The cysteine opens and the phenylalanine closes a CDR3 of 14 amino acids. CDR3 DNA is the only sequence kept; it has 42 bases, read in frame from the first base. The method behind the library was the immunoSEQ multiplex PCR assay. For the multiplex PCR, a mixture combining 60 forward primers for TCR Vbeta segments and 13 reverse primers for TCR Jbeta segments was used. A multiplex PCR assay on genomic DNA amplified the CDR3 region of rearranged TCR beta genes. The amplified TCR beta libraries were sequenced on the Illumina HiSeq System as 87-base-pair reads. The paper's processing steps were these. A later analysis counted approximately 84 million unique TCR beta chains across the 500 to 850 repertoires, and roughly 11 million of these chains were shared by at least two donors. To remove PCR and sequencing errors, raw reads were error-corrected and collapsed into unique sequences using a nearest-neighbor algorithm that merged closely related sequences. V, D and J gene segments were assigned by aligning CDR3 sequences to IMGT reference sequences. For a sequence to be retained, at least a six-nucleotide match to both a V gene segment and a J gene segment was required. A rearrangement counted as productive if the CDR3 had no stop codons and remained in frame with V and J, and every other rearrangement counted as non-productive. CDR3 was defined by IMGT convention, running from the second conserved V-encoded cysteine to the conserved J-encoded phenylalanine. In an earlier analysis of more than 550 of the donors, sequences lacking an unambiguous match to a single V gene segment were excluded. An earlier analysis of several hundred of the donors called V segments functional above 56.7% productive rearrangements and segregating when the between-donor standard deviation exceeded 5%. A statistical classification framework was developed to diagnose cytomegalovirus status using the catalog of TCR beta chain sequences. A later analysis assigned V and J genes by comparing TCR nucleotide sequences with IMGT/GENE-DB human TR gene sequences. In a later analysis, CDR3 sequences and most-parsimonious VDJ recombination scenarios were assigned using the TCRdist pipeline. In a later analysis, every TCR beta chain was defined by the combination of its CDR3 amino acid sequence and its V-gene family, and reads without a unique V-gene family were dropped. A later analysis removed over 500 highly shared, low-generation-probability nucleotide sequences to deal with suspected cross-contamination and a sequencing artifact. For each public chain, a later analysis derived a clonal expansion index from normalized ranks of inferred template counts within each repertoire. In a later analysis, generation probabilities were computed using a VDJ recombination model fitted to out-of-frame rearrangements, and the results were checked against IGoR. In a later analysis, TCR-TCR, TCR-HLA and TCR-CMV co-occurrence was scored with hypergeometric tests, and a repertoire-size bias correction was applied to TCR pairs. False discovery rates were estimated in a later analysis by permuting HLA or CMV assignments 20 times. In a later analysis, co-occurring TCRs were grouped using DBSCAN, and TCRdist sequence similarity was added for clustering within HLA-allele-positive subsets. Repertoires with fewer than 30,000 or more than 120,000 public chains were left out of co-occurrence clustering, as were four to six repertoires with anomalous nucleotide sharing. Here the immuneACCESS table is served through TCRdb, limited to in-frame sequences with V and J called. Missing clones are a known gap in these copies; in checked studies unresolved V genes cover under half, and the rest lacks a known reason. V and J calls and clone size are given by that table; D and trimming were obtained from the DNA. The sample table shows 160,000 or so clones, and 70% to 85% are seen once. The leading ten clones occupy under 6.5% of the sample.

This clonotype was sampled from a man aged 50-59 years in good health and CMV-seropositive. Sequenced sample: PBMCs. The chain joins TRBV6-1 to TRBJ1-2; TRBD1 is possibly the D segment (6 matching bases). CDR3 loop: CASSASDSGYGYTF. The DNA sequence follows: TGTGCCAGCAGTGCCTCGGACAGCGGCTATGGCTACACCTTC.